Listed below are T cell receptor beta chains from one sample, sequenced in a study of neoadjuvant nivolumab and ipilimumab in lung cancer. Using immunoSEQ multiplex PCR, the repertoire was profiled, and TCRdb retains in-frame clones only, with some absent. Of roughly 13,000 clones listed, roughly 75% are singletons. The sample was peripheral blood, taken after neoadjuvant nivolumab, alone or with ipilimumab, at or shortly before surgery. The receptors shown here come from an adult with non-small cell lung cancer. Each CDR3 is given with its conserved first and last residue. The D gene is left open where the match is weak. Rows may omit the clone size; those that give it use once, few, many or a size class.

d_call | j_call | clone_size | v_call | cdr3_aa | cdr3_nt
. | TRBJ2-5 | . | TRBV5-4 | CASSQAGKETQYF | TGTGCCAGCAGCCAGGCGGGGAAGGAGACCCAGTACTTC
. | TRBJ1-4 | many | TRBV5-1 | CASRAGPTNEKLFF | TGCGCCAGCAGAGCAGGGCCTACTAATGAAAAACTGTTTTTT
. | TRBJ2-7 | . | TRBV7-9 | CASSFLSGAGSEQYF | TGTGCCAGCAGCTTTCTTAGCGGAGCCGGTTCCGAGCAGTACTTC
. | TRBJ2-3 | . | TRBV7-3 | CASSLNQGSTDTQYF | TGTGCCAGCAGCTTGAATCAGGGTAGCACAGATACGCAGTATTTT
. | TRBJ2-7 | . | TRBV14 | CASSQILASYEQYF | TGTGCCAGCAGCCAGATACTAGCCTCCTACGAGCAGTACTTC
TRBD1 | TRBJ2-3 | . | TRBV18 | CASSPNRGMDTQYF | TGTGCCAGCTCACCGAACAGGGGGATGGATACGCAGTATTTT
TRBD1 | TRBJ1-2 | . | TRBV2 | CASTSTGAGYTF | TGTGCCAGCACCTCGACAGGGGCTGGCTACACCTTC
. | TRBJ2-2 | . | TRBV5-1 | CASSLVVSGSEGGELFF | TGCGCCAGCAGCTTGGTAGTCTCGGGGTCCGAGGGCGGGGAGCTGTTTTTT
. | TRBJ1-2 | few | TRBV5-5 | CASSLRYGYTF | TGTGCCAGCAGCTTAAGGTACGGCTACACCTTC
TRBD2 | TRBJ2-7 | . | TRBV5-1 | CASRWGLAGVNEQYF | TGCGCCAGCAGATGGGGACTAGCGGGAGTAAACGAGCAGTACTTC
. | TRBJ1-1 | few | TRBV9 | CASSTTVQAFF | TGTGCCAGCAGTACGACAGTACAAGCTTTCTTT
. | TRBJ2-1 | . | TRBV29-1 | CSVEGGIYNEQFF | TGCAGCGTTGAAGGCGGGATTTACAATGAGCAGTTCTTC
TRBD2 | TRBJ2-3 | once | TRBV5-1 | CASSPGLALDTQYF | TGCGCCAGCAGCCCTGGACTAGCTTTAGATACGCAGTATTTT
. | TRBJ1-2 | few | TRBV30 | CAWSLPEGIYGYTF | TGTGCCTGGAGCTTACCCGAGGGGATCTATGGCTACACCTTC
TRBD2 | TRBJ2-1 | . | TRBV9 | CASSDRGGTLMYNEQFF | TGTGCCAGCAGCGATCGGGGGGGGACCCTGATGTACAATGAGCAGTTCTTC
. | TRBJ1-3 | . | TRBV7-2 | CASSLGTDGNTIYF | TGTGCCAGCAGCTTAGGGACAGATGGAAACACCATATATTTT
. | TRBJ1-2 | . | TRBV30 | CAWSVVGQGGYTF | TGTGCCTGGAGTGTTGTTGGGCAAGGTGGCTACACCTTC
. | TRBJ1-2 | . | TRBV5-1 | CASSLDRDVDGYTF | TGCGCCAGCAGCTTGGACAGGGATGTGGATGGCTACACCTTC
TRBD2 | TRBJ2-2 | . | TRBV30 | CAWSPLAGGPVTGELFF | TGTGCCTGGAGCCCACTAGCGGGAGGGCCGGTAACCGGGGAGCTGTTTTTT
. | TRBJ1-1 | few | TRBV19 | CASSPPGAVNTEAFF | TGTGCCAGTAGTCCTCCGGGGGCCGTGAACACTGAAGCTTTCTTT
. | TRBJ1-4 | few | TRBV18 | CASSDSRTNEKLFF | TGTGCCAGCTCGGACAGTCGAACTAATGAAAAACTGTTTTTT
TRBD1 | TRBJ2-6 | . | TRBV11-1 | CASSPDRAAGANVLTF | TGTGCCAGCAGCCCTGACAGGGCAGCTGGGGCCAACGTCCTGACTTTC
. | TRBJ2-5 | few | TRBV18 | CASSPPTRETQYF | TGTGCCAGCTCACCACCGACGAGGGAGACCCAGTACTTC
. | TRBJ2-1 | . | TRBV7-2 | CASSSDTGNEQFF | TGTGCCAGCAGCTCTGATACTGGCAATGAGCAGTTCTTC
. | TRBJ2-3 | once | TRBV5-1 | CASSLEWDTQYF | TGCGCCAGCAGCTTGGAATGGGATACGCAGTATTTT
. | TRBJ2-3 | . | TRBV18 | CASSPSRAADTQYF | TGTGCCAGCTCACCCTCGCGGGCAGCAGATACGCAGTATTTT
TRBD1 | TRBJ2-7 | . | TRBV7-2 | CASSSRTGGIAYEQYF | TGTGCCAGCAGCTCCAGGACAGGGGGCATCGCCTACGAGCAGTACTTC
. | TRBJ2-3 | . | TRBV9 | CASSVVGSATDTQYF | TGTGCCAGCAGCGTAGTTGGTAGCGCGACAGATACGCAGTATTTT
TRBD1 | TRBJ2-3 | . | TRBV7-9 | CASSLTGVSTDTQYF | TGTGCCAGCAGCTTAACAGGGGTTAGCACAGATACGCAGTATTTT
. | TRBJ2-5 | . | TRBV18 | CASSLQGTIETQYF | TGTGCCAGCTCGCTACAGGGTACGATAGAGACCCAGTACTTC
TRBD1 | TRBJ2-1 | . | TRBV5-4 | CASSLAPGTGQFF | TGTGCCAGCAGCTTGGCTCCCGGGACAGGCCAGTTCTTC
. | TRBJ1-1 | . | TRBV29-1 | CSGAPPNTEAFF | TGCAGCGGTGCCCCCCCGAACACTGAAGCTTTCTTT
TRBD1 | TRBJ2-7 | . | TRBV6-5 | CATLQRTGTYEQYF | TGTGCCACCCTCCAGAGGACAGGAACCTACGAGCAGTACTTC
. | TRBJ1-1 | few | TRBV5-1 | CASSYGTEDTEAFF | TGCGCCAGCAGCTACGGGACGGAGGACACTGAAGCTTTCTTT
TRBD1 | TRBJ1-1 | once | TRBV7-2 | CASSLDGTVNTEAFF | TGTGCCAGCAGCTTAGATGGGACAGTGAACACTGAAGCTTTCTTT
TRBD1 | TRBJ1-2 | . | TRBV30 | CAWILTGGIYGYTF | TGTGCCTGGATCCTAACAGGGGGCATCTATGGCTACACCTTC
TRBD1 | TRBJ2-7 | . | TRBV30 | CAWSVGTVSSQYF | TGTGCCTGGAGTGTCGGGACAGTGTCTTCGCAGTACTTC
. | TRBJ2-5 | . | TRBV5-1 | CASSSDQTQYF | TGCGCCAGCAGCTCCGATCAGACCCAGTACTTC
. | TRBJ2-5 | . | TRBV7-2 | CASSPRGEETQYF | TGTGCCAGCAGCCCGAGAGGGGAAGAGACCCAGTACTTC
. | TRBJ1-4 | few | TRBV6-5 | CASGTVATNEKLFF | TGTGCCAGCGGAACAGTGGCAACTAATGAAAAACTGTTTTTT